These 5 T cell receptor beta chains originate from one sample sequenced in a study of T cells after posttransplantation cyclophosphamide. A marrow graft followed busulfan-fludarabine conditioning, with cyclophosphamide on days +3 and +4. Only in-frame clones appear in the TCRdb table, and some are missing; sequencing was by immunoSEQ multiplex PCR. Observed in the sample are some 18,000 clones, none of them singletons. Sequencing was performed on PBMCs, taken after allogeneic stem cell transplant with posttransplant cyclophosphamide. The receptors stem from a female patient aged 25-39 years who received an allogeneic stem cell transplant from a related donor, was CMV-positive, and had no GVHD. Part of the T cell pool may stem from the graft donor.

This clone was counted many times. This chain connects TRBV10-3 to TRBJ2-3, with D maybe TRBD1 (7 bases). CDR1 ENHRY and CDR2 SYGVKD come from the germline V gene. Between the trimmed V and J ends, which lost 8 bases and 1 base, there was a span of 16 bases. The CDR3 loop spans 15 amino acids. CDR3 residues: CAIGTEASGTDTQYF. DNA of the CDR3: TGTGCCATCGGGACAGAGGCTAGCGGCACAGATACGCAGTATTTT.

At least ten counts were recorded for this clone. V gene TRBV28 combines with J gene TRBJ2-7; D is possibly TRBD2 (5 bases). The CDR3 covers 14 residues. Germline assignment: CDR1 MDHEN and CDR2 SYDVKM. Trimming took off 5 bases at V and 7 bases at J, with 18 bases between the two ends. CDR3 in DNA: TGTGCCAGCAGTATTGCACGAGGGCTCTGGGAGCAGTACTTC. Its protein is CASSIARGLWEQYF.

This clone was picked up many times. The CDR3 spells CASSRGLAASTDTQYF. CDR3 coding DNA: TGTGCCAGCAGCCGTGGACTAGCGGCTAGCACAGATACGCAGTATTTT. The V and J genes are TRBV11-3 and TRBJ2-3, with TRBD2 matching 10 bases. J gave up 0 bases and V 5 bases, and 5 bases lay outside the gene matches. The CDR3 extends over 16 amino acids. Germline V gives CDR1 SGHNT, CDR2 YENEEA.

This clone was seen repeatedly, ten times or more. The rearrangement links TRBV27 to TRBJ2-7; D unresolved. Germline V gives CDR1 MNHEY, CDR2 SMNVEV (reference sequence). The V gene lost 7 bases and the J gene lost 3 bases, with 13 bases spanning the gap. This CDR3 region has 13 residues. CDR3 region: CASKVRHVYEQYF. The CDR3 coding sequence is TGTGCCAGCAAAGTCCGACACGTCTACGAGCAGTACTTC.

This clone was observed at least ten times. For the CDR3, the DNA is TGTGCAAGTCGCTTAGCGGAGGGGCGGAACAATGAGCAGTTCTTC. Amino acids: CASRLAEGRNNEQFF. The J gene is TRBJ2-1, the V gene TRBV12-2; the D call TRBD2 from the table was never checked on the DNA. TRBV12-2 is marked as a pseudogene. The length of the CDR3 is 15 residues.